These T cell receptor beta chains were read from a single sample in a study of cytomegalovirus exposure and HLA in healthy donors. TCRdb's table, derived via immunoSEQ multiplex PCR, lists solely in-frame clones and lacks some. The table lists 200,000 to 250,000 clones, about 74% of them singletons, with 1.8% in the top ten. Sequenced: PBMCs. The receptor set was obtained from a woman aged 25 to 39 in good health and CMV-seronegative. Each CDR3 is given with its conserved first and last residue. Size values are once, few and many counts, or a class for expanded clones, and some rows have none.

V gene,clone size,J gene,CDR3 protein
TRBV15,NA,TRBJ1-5,CATSSQGSYQPQHF
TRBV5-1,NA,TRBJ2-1,CASSVKGGQYNEQFF
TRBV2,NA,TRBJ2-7,CASGAAVTPHEQYF
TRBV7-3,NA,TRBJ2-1,CASSLTGGRIDEQFF
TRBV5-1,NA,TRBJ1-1,CASSLEGITEAFF
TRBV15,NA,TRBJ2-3,CATSRDGLDTDTQYF
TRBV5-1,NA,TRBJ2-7,CASSLSLLQLSYEQYF
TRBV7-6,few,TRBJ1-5,CASSLETGRNQPQHF
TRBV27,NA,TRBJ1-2,CASRTGEGGYTF
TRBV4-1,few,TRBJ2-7,CASSHRDSPPYEQYF
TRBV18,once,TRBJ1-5,CASSPADYSNQPQHF
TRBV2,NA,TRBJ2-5,CASRMDRSQETQYF
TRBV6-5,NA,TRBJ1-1,CASSQSQGTTEAFF
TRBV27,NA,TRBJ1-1,CASSLMGSGTEAFF
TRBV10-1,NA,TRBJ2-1,CASSYRGGGQFF
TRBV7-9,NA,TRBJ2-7,CASSSLTESYYEQYF
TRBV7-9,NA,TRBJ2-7,CASRGGQGASTYEQYF
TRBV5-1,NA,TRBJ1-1,CASSLGDTEAFF
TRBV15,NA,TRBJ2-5,CATSRDPRTSGAQETQYF
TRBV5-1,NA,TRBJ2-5,CASSLGGGAWETQYF
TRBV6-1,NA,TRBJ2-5,CASSGTVPRETQYF
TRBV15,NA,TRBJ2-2,CATSPGSPTSAPTGELFF
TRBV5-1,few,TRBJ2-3,CASSLARGPTDTQYF
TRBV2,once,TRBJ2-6,CASSVFSGANVLTF
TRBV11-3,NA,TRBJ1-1,CASSPRQGAHTEAFF
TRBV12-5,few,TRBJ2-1,CASGGTSGRARVKEDEQFF
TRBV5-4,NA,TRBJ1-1,CASSLDPTVNTEAFF
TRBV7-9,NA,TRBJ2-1,CSSSPEGKQEQFF
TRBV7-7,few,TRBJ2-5,CASSLLAGGAETQYF
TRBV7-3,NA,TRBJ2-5,CASSSGKRATQYF
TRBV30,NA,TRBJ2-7,CAWSVVFGGAIDGQYF
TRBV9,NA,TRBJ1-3,CASSVAPGQSGNTIYF
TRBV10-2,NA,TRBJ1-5,CASSGGYNQPQHF
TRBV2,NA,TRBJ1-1,CASDLPTGGTEAFF
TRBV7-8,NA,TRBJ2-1,CASSWGLALRRSNEQFF
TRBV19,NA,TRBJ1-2,CASSWTGTNYGYTF
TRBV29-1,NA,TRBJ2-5,CSVGQGDQETQYF
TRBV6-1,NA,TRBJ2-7,CASSGDRSYYEQYF
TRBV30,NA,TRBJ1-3,CAWDRRYGNTIYF
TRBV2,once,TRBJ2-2,CASSPGTGSLTGELFF
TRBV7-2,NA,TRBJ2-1,CASSLRLAGGESYNEQFF
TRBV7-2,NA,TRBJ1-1,CASSYPETGNTEAFF
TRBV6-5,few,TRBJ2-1,CASSFRGSEQFF
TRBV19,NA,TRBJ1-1,CASSIFVNTEAFF
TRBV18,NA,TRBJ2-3,CASSPPSGRADTQYF
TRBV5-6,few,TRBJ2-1,CASSLVVAGGNNEQFF
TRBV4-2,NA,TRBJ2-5,CASSPTPLAGGQGTQYF
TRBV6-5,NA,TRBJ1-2,CASSTTRTGGYTF
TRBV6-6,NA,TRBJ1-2,CASSYEQAAYGYTF